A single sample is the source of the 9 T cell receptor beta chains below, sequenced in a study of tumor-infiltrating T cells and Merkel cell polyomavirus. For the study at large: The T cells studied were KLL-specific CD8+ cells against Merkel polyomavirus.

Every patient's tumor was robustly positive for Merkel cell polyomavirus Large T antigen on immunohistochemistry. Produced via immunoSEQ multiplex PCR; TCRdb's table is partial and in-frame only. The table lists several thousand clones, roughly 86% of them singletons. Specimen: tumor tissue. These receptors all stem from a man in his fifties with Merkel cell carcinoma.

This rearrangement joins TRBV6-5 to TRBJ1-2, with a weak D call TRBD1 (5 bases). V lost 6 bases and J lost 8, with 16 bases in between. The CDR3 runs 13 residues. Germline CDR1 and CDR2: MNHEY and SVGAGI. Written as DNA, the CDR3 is TGTGCCAGCAGCCTTGGGGCGGTGGACGGCTACACCTTC. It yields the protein CASSLGAVDGYTF.

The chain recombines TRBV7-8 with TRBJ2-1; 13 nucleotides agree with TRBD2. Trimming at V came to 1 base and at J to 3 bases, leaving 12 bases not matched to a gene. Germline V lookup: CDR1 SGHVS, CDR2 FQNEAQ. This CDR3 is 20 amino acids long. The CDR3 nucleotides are TGTGCCAGCAGCTTAGTCCCCCTGACTAGCGGGGGGACCCTCTACAATGAGCAGTTCTTC. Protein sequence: CASSLVPLTSGGTLYNEQFF. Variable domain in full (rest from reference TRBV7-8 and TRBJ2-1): GAGVSQSPRYKVAKRGQDVALRCDPISGHVSLFWYQQALGQGPEFLTYFQNEAQLDKSGLPSDRFFAERPEGSVSTLKIQRTQQEDSAVYLCASSLVPLTSGGTLYNEQFFGPGTRLTVL.

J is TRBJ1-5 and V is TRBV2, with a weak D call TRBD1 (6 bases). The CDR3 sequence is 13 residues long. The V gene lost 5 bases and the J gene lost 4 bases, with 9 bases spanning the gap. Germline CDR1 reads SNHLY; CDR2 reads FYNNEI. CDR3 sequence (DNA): TGTGCCAGCAGTCTACAGGGAAATCAGCCCCAGCATTTT. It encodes CASSLQGNQPQHF.

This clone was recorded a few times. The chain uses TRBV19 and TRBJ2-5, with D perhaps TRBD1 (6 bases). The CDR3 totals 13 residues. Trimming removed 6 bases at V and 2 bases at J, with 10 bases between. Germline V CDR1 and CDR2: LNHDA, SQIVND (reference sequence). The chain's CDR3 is CASSRGGQETQYF. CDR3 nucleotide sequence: TGTGCCAGTAGCAGGGGTGGGCAAGAGACCCAGTACTTC. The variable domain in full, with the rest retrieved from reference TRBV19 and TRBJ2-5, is DGGITQSPKYLFRKEGQNVTLSCEQNLNHDAMYWYRQDPGQGLRLIYYSQIVNDFQKGDIAEGYSVSREKKESFPLTVTSAQKNPTAFYLCASSRGGQETQYFGPGTRLLVL.

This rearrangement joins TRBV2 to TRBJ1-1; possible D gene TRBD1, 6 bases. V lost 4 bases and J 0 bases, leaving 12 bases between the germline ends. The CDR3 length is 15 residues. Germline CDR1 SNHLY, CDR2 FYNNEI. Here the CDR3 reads CASSGTARLNTEAFF. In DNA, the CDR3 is TGTGCCAGCAGTGGGACAGCCCGTCTGAACACTGAAGCTTTCTTT.

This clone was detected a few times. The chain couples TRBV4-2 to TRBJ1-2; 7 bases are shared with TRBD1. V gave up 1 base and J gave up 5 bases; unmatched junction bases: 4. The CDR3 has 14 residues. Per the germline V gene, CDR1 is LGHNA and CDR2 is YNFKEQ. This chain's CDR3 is CASSQAGQPYGYTF. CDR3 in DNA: TGTGCCAGCAGCCAAGCGGGACAGCCTTATGGCTACACCTTC.

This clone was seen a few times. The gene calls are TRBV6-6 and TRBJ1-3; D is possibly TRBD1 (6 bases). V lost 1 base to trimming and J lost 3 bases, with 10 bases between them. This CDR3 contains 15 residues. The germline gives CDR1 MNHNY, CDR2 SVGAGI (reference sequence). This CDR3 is CASSYWEGGGNTIYF. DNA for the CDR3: TGTGCCAGCAGTTACTGGGAGGGGGGTGGAAACACCATATATTTT.

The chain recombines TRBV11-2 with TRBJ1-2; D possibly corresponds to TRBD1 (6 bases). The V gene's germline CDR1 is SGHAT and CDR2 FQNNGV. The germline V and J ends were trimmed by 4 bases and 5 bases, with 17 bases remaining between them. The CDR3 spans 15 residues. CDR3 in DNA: TGTGCCAGCAGCTCGGTACAGGGTTATGGATATGGCTACACCTTC. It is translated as CASSSVQGYGYGYTF.

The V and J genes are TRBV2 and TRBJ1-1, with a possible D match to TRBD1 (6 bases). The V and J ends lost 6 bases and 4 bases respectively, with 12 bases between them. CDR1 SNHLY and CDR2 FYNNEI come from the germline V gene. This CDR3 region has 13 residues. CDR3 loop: CASRVEGGTEAFF. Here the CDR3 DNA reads TGTGCCAGCAGGGTGGAAGGGGGCACTGAAGCTTTCTTT.